Shown below are 18 T cell receptor beta chains from a single sample sequenced in a study of blood T cells in healthy people across ages. Primed by a sample-barcoded 5' primer and a J-beta primer mix, a second PCR proceeded for roughly 6 to 12 cycles. TCRdb analysed the 5' RACE reads with MiXCR anew, one entry per CDR3 protein. The data hold about 670,000 distinct CDR3 sequences, with more than 45% observed a single time. Sequences were obtained from blood. The receptors come from a woman of 80 years or more in good health.

The sample holds many counts of this clonotype. V is TRBV29-1 and J is TRBJ2-5, with 8 bases aligning to TRBD1. Looked up from germline, CDR1 is SQVTM and CDR2 is ANQGSEA. V was clipped by 7 bases and J by 2 bases; unmatched bases: 9. This CDR3 is 14 amino acids long. CDR3 amino acids: CSGTRGTGQETQYF. Written as DNA, the CDR3 is TGCAGCGGAACCCGGGGGACAGGACAAGAGACCCAGTACTTC.

The sample holds one count of this clonotype. The J gene is TRBJ1-2, the V gene TRBV27, with D possibly TRBD1 on 5 matching bases. Looked up from germline, CDR1 is MNHEY and CDR2 is SMNVEV (reference sequence). The ends were cut back, 8 bases at V and 5 bases at J, with 18 bases in the middle. This CDR3 spans 14 amino acids. Written as DNA, the CDR3 is TGTGCCAGCCGACCATTGGGGGGGGGTTATGGCTACACCTTC. This encodes CASRPLGGGYGYTF.

This sequence joins TRBV12-3 or TRBV12-4 and TRBJ2-3; 10 nucleotides line up with TRBD2. CDR3 size: 16 residues. V shed 6 bases, J shed 4 bases, and the junction held 10 bases outside the gene matches. CDR3 sequence reads: CASRWRSGGVADTQYF. DNA of the CDR3: TGTGCCAGCAGATGGAGGAGCGGGGGGGTCGCAGATACGCAGTATTTT.

Regarding this clonotype: One end of the junction does not line up with germline, which may come from a read error. This chain connects TRBV27 to TRBJ1-5; the match to TRBD1 covers 10 bases. The CDR3 totals 17 residues. Germline lookup yields CDR1 MNHEY and CDR2 SMNVEV (reference sequence). CDR3 protein: CVSRETGGLRGNQPQHF. CDR3 DNA: TGTGTCAGCAGAGAGACAGGGGGCCTGAGGGGCAATCAGCCCCAGCATTTT.

On this clonotype: At one boundary the junction diverges from the germline segment, which might be a read error. This chain connects TRBV27 to TRBJ2-3; no reliable D call. CDR3 length: 15 residues. CDR1 is MNHEY, CDR2 SMNVEV, per germline (reference sequence). The CDR3 DNA sequence: TGTGCCAGCAGTTTTAACTACCTGGCCACAAATACGCAGTATTTT. It yields the protein CASSFNYLATNTQYF.

The chain has TRBV4-1 and TRBJ2-1; TRBD1 matches 9 bases. Germline CDR1 and CDR2: MGHRA and YSYEKL. V lost 2 bases to trimming and J lost 4 bases; unmatched junction nucleotides: 3. The length of the CDR3 is 15 residues. CDR3 loop: CASSQPGTGYNEQFF. The CDR3 nucleotides are TGCGCCAGCAGCCAACCCGGGACAGGGTACAATGAGCAGTTCTTC.

This chain links TRBV9 with TRBJ2-1; D not certain. Germline assignment: CDR1 SGDLS and CDR2 YYNGEE. With 6 bases removed from V and 9 bases from J, the gap between germline ends came to 4 bases. There are 9 residues in the CDR3. As DNA, the CDR3 is TGTGCCAGCACGGGTGAGCAGTTCTTC. This sequence encodes CASTGEQFF.

A few counts support this clonotype. The chain joins TRBV5-1 to TRBJ1-3; the D is unclear. The CDR3 is 14 residues long. Germline CDR1 is SGHRS and CDR2 is YFSETQ. Trimming removed 4 bases at V and 0 bases at J, with 8 bases between. The CDR3 here is CASSPENSGNTIYF. The CDR3 DNA follows: TGCGCCAGCAGCCCAGAGAACTCTGGAAACACCATATATTTT.

The rearrangement uses TRBV6-1 and TRBJ1-2; D ambiguous. The CDR3 has 13 residues. V lost 11 bases and J 4 bases, leaving 17 bases between the germline ends. Looked up from germline, CDR1 is MNHNS and CDR2 is SASEGT. In nucleotides, the CDR3 is TGTGCCTGTGAGCAGGTCACCCCCTATGGCTACACCTTC. This sequence encodes CACEQVTPYGYTF.

Regarding this clonotype: One base away lies a much larger clone, so this may be a sequencing read error. The chain is built from TRBV5-1 and TRBJ2-3; D is uncertain. The CDR3 extends over 15 amino acids. Trimming shortened V by 2 bases and J by 6 bases, and 16 bases separated the two germline ends. Germline-derived CDR1 and CDR2 are SGHRS and YFSETQ. The CDR3 here is CASSLGVTMRDTQYF. CDR3 in DNA: TGCGCCAGCAGCTTAGGCGTGACGATGAGGGATACGCAGTATTTT.

This clonotype was found many times. The V and J genes are TRBV12-3 or TRBV12-4 and TRBJ2-7, with D unresolved. Trimming shortened V by 5 bases and J by 3 bases, and 17 bases separated the two germline ends. The CDR3 has 15 amino acids. Here the CDR3 reads CASSVDPTSLYEQYF. The CDR3 coding sequence is TGTGCCAGCAGTGTGGACCCGACTTCCCTCTACGAGCAGTACTTC.

This clonotype was seen ten or more times. This rearrangement joins TRBV20-1 to TRBJ2-1, with 14 bases lining up with TRBD2. The CDR3 is 14 amino acids. Germline trimming cut 4 bases from V and 7 bases from J; bases unmatched to any gene: 3. Germline assignment: CDR1 DFQATT and CDR2 SNEGSKA (reference sequence). The CDR3 DNA is TGCAGTGCTACCGGGACTAGCGGGAGTAATGAGCAGTTCTTC. Translated, it gives CSATGTSGSNEQFF.

The chain is built from TRBV20-1 and TRBJ1-1; 7 bases agree with TRBD1. CDR3 length equals 13 residues. Trimming removed 8 bases from V and 0 bases from J; junction bases left unmatched: 6. Germline CDR1 and CDR2: DFQATT and SNEGSKA (reference sequence). The CDR3 sequence is CSSTGALNTEAFF. As DNA, the CDR3 is TGCAGTAGCACAGGGGCCTTGAACACTGAAGCTTTCTTT.

This clonotype has a count of ten or more. The chain couples TRBV7-2 to TRBJ2-1; D possibly uses TRBD1 or TRBD2 (6 bases each). CDR3 size: 16 residues. CDR1 is SGHTA, CDR2 FQGNSA, per germline. V was trimmed by 1 base and J by 9 bases, leaving 19 bases between them. The CDR3 reads CASSLVGGQGIGEQFF. The DNA of the CDR3 is TGTGCCAGCAGCTTAGTGGGGGGCCAGGGGATCGGTGAGCAGTTCTTC. Full variable domain (missing parts from reference TRBV7-2 and TRBJ2-1): GAGVSQSPSNKVTEKGKDVELRCDPISGHTALYWYRQSLGQGLEFLIYFQGNSAPDKSGLPSDRFSAERTGGSVSTLTIQRTQQEDSAVYLCASSLVGGQGIGEQFFGPGTRLTVL.

J is TRBJ2-7 and V is TRBV6-2 or TRBV6-3, with TRBD1 identical over 9 bases. The ends lost 8 bases at V and 3 bases at J; junction bases unmatched: 8. Germline V gene lookup returns CDR1 MNHEY and CDR2 SVGEGT. This CDR3 contains 14 residues. CDR3 sequence (DNA): TGTGCCAGCCAAGGGACAGGGAAGGGCTACGAGCAGTACTTC. This codes for CASQGTGKGYEQYF.

The V call is TRBV4-2, the J call TRBJ2-5, with D possibly being TRBD2 (7 bases). The J call may be incorrect, as the DNA end agrees better with TRBJ2-7. Germline CDR1 and CDR2: LGHNA and YNFKEQ. The CDR3 spans 12 residues. CDR3: CAPPRGGYEQYF. CDR3 coding DNA: TGTGCCCCCCCGAGGGGGGGTTACGAGCAGTACTTC.

This clonotype was detected many times. The J gene is TRBJ2-3, the V gene TRBV5-1, with TRBD2 as a possible D gene (6 bases). Trimming cost V 4 bases and J 2 bases, with 11 bases left between them. The CDR3 is 14 residues long. The germline V gene encodes CDR1 SGHRS and CDR2 YFSETQ. CDR3 amino acids: CASSEDYPTDTQYF. CDR3 bases: TGCGCCAGCAGCGAGGACTACCCCACAGATACGCAGTATTTT.

The chain employs TRBV6-1 and TRBJ1-5, with D uncertain. In germline, CDR1 is MNHNS, CDR2 SASEGT. This CDR3 contains 17 residues. Trimming removed 6 bases at V and 2 bases at J, with 20 bases between. The CDR3 region is CASRQREGWAGNQPQHF. DNA for the CDR3: TGTGCCAGCAGACAAAGGGAGGGTTGGGCTGGCAATCAGCCCCAGCATTTT.